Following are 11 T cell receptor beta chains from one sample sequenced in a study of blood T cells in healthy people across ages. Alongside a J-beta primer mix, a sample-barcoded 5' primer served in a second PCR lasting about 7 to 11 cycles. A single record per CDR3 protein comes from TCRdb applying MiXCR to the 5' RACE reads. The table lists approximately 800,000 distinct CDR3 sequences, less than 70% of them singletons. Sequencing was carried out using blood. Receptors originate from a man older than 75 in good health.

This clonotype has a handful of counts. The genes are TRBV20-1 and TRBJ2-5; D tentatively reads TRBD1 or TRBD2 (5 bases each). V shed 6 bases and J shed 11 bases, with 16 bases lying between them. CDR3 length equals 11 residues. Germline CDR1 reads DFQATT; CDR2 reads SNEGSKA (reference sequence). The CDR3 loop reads CSAGDPSEQYF. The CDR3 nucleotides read TGCAGTGCAGGGGACCCTAGTGAGCAGTACTTC.

CDR3 in amino acids: CASSEGRGRGTEAFF. CDR3 DNA: TGCGCCAGCAGTGAGGGACGCGGCAGGGGCACTGAAGCTTTCTTT. The chain recombines TRBV4-1 with TRBJ1-1, with D tentatively TRBD1 (6 bases). Germline lookup yields CDR1 MGHRA and CDR2 YSYEKL. V was pared by 6 bases and J by 4 bases, with 18 bases between. The CDR3 loop spans 15 amino acids.

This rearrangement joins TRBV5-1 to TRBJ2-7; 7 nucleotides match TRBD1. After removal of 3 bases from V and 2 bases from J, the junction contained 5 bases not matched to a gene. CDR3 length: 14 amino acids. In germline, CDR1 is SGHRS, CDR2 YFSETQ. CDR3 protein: CASSWGTATYEQYF. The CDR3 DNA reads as TGCGCCAGCAGCTGGGGGACAGCAACCTACGAGCAGTACTTC.

The CDR3 DNA sequence: TGTGCCAGCAGCCAAGAGGGGGACAGAGCGAACACCGGGGAGCTGTTTTTT. This gives the protein CASSQEGDRANTGELFF. The V and J genes are TRBV3-1 and TRBJ2-2; 7 bases match TRBD1. J gave up 0 bases and V 0 bases, and 4 bases lay outside the gene matches. This CDR3 is 17 amino acids long. CDR1 is LGHDT, CDR2 YNNKEL, per germline (reference sequence).

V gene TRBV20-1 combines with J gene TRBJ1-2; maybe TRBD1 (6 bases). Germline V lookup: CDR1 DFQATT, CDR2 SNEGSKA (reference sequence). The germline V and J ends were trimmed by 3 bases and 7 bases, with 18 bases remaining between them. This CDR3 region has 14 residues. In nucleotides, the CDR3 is TGCAGTGCTAGTATGGGGGCGGGGGCTGGTGGCTACACCTTC. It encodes CSASMGAGAGGYTF.

The CDR3: CASSFPSGRSGETQYF. Written as DNA, the CDR3 is TGTGCCAGCAGCTTTCCTAGCGGGAGGTCAGGGGAGACCCAGTACTTC. J is TRBJ2-7 and V is TRBV7-2; 11 positions match TRBD2. The end of the DNA fits TRBJ2-5 better, so the J call may be wrong. Germline CDR1 SGHTA, CDR2 FQGNSA. This CDR3 is 16 amino acids long.

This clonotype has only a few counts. The CDR3 reads CSATSTGARSNQPQHF. The CDR3 nucleotides read TGCAGTGCTACCTCAACAGGGGCGCGGAGCAATCAGCCCCAGCATTTT. The V gene is TRBV20-1, the J gene TRBJ1-5, with TRBD1 identical over 7 bases. Germline CDR1 reads DFQATT; CDR2 reads SNEGSKA (reference sequence). J gave up 1 base and V 4 bases, and 10 bases lay outside the gene matches. The CDR3 runs to 16 residues.

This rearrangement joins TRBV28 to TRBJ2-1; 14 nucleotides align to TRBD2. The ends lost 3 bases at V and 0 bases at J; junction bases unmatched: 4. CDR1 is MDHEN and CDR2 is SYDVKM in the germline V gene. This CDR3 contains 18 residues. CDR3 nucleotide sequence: TGTGCCAGCAGTTTCGGGACTAGCGGGAGTCGCTCCTACAATGAGCAGTTCTTC. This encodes CASSFGTSGSRSYNEQFF.

The CDR3 bases are TGTGCCAGCAGCTACCTCCTAGCGGGCGATGAGCAGTTCTTC. It is translated as CASSYLLAGDEQFF. The rearrangement links TRBV11-1 to TRBJ2-1; 8 nucleotides align to TRBD2. The CDR3 contains 14 residues. The junction had 7 bases not matched to a gene; V was cut back by 4 bases and J by 8 bases. In germline, CDR1 is SGHAT, CDR2 FQDESV (reference sequence).

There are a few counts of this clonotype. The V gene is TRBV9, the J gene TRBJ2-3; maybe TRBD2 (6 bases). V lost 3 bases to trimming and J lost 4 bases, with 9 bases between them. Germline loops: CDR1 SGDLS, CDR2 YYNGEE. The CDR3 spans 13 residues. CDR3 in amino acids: CASSEGGADTQYF. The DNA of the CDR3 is TGTGCCAGCAGCGAGGGCGGGGCAGATACGCAGTATTTT.

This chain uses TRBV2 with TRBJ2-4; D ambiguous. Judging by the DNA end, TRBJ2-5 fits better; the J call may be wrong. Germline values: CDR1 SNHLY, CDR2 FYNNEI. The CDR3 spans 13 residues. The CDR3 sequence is CASSFMEQETQYF. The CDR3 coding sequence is TGTGCCAGCAGCTTCATGGAGCAAGAGACCCAGTACTTC.